Following are 19 T cell receptor beta chains from one sample sequenced in a study of cytotoxic CD8 clonotypes in ibrutinib-treated CLL. This table comes from immunoSEQ multiplex PCR, and its TCRdb copy is limited to in-frame clones, with some not included. The data show roughly 63,000 clones, with approximately 62% seen just once and roughly 14% held by the top ten. This material consisted of PBMCs, taken after 12 months of ibrutinib treatment. All receptors derive from a human donor with chronic lymphocytic leukemia.

CDR3 DNA: TGTGCCAGCAGCCCCCGTCTTCACCAAAACACCGGGGAGCTGTTTTTT. This sequence encodes CASSPRLHQNTGELFF. The J gene is TRBJ2-2, the V gene TRBV9; D is ambiguous. This CDR3 comprises 16 residues. The V end lost 4 bases, the J end lost 2 bases, and 15 bases lay between the germline ends. The germline CDR1 and CDR2 sequences are SGDLS and YYNGEE.

The CDR3 sequence is CALGGTDNEKLFF. CDR3 DNA sequence: TGTGCCCTTGGCGGAACAGATAATGAAAAACTGTTTTTT. This sequence joins TRBV2 and TRBJ1-4; D is uncertain. The CDR3 contains 13 residues. The V gene lost 11 bases and the J gene lost 4 bases, with 14 bases spanning the gap. Germline CDR1 is SNHLY and CDR2 is FYNNEI.

This rearrangement joins TRBV7-6 to TRBJ2-5; 7 positions match TRBD1. CDR1 and CDR2 (germline): SGHVS, FNYEAQ. This CDR3 is built from 14 residues. The junction had 10 bases not matched to a gene; V was cut back by 7 bases and J by 5 bases. CDR3 loop: CASIEGGPAETQYF. The CDR3 DNA follows: TGTGCCAGCATCGAAGGGGGCCCGGCGGAGACCCAGTACTTC. Combining the CDR3 with reference TRBV7-6 and TRBJ2-5 gives the whole variable domain GAGVSQSPRYKVTKRGQDVALRCDPISGHVSLYWYRQALGQGPEFLTYFNYEAQQDKSGLPNDRFSAERPEGSISTLTIQRTEQRDSAMYRCASIEGGPAETQYFGPGTRLLVL.

The chain employs TRBV12-2 and TRBJ2-3; the table gives TRBD1 as D, unverified against the DNA. TRBV12-2 is tagged as a pseudogene. This CDR3 has 12 residues. The CDR3 DNA follows: TGTGCAAGTCGCTTCCAGTGGGATACGCAGTATTTT. Amino acid sequence: CASRFQWDTQYF.

This clone was found once. The rearrangement links TRBV11-3 to TRBJ2-1, with D perhaps matching TRBD1 (5 bases). The CDR3 is 13 residues long. CDR1 and CDR2 (germline): SGHNT, YENEEA. V lost 5 bases and J lost 5, with 10 bases in between. CDR3 residues: CASSTRRDNEQFF. CDR3 DNA: TGTGCCAGCAGCACTCGCAGGGACAATGAGCAGTTCTTC.

This rearrangement joins TRBV6-5 to TRBJ2-5; 9 bases fit TRBD1. The CDR3 loop spans 15 amino acids. With V trimmed by 6 bases and J by 5 bases, 10 bases remained unmatched. Germline V gene sequence: CDR1 MNHEY, CDR2 SVGAGI. The CDR3 sequence is CASRQDRGGQETQYF. CDR3 sequence (DNA): TGTGCCAGCAGACAGGACAGGGGAGGACAGGAGACCCAGTACTTC.

V is TRBV6-6 and J is TRBJ2-1; D is possibly TRBD2 (6 bases). V lost 2 bases, J lost 8 bases, and 13 bases lay in between. CDR3 size: 14 residues. Germline V CDR1 and CDR2: MNHNY, SVGAGI (reference sequence). CDR3 region: CASSYTNGGDEQFF. DNA for the CDR3: TGTGCCAGCAGTTACACAAATGGAGGGGATGAGCAGTTCTTC.

This chain links TRBV12-2 with TRBJ2-1. TRBV12-2 constitutes a pseudogene. This CDR3 is built from 16 residues. The CDR3 sequence is CASRLDGGVGPDEQFF. Here the CDR3 DNA reads TGTGCAAGTCGCTTAGATGGGGGAGTCGGGCCCGATGAGCAGTTCTTC.

This clone appeared many times. This CDR3 is CASSPRQGAFGYTF. The CDR3 coding sequence is TGTGCCAGCTCACCCCGACAGGGGGCATTTGGCTACACCTTC. This chain uses TRBV18 with TRBJ1-2; TRBD1 aligns across 10 bases. The CDR3 spans 14 residues. The ends lost 3 bases at V and 7 bases at J; junction bases unmatched: 5. Germline V lookup: CDR1 KGHSH, CDR2 LQKENI.

The V gene is TRBV29-1, the J gene TRBJ2-1, with 8 bases lining up with TRBD2. This CDR3 region has 15 residues. J was trimmed by 5 bases and V by 4 bases; bases with no gene match: 10. Germline CDR1 is SQVTM and CDR2 is ANQGSEA. CDR3 bases: TGCAGCGTTGGCGTCCGACTAGCGATCAACAATGAGCAGTTCTTC. Translation: CSVGVRLAINNEQFF.

This chain joins TRBV14 and TRBJ2-5, with 8 bases fitting TRBD2. There are 16 residues in the CDR3. V lost 0 bases to trimming and J lost 4 bases; unmatched junction nucleotides: 7. Per germline, CDR1 SGHDN and CDR2 FVKESK. CDR3 DNA sequence: TGTGCCAGCAGCCAAGATGGGTCTCTAGCGGGAGAGACCCAGTACTTC. It translates to CASSQDGSLAGETQYF. The full variable domain, with the rest looked up from reference TRBV14 and TRBJ2-5, is EAGVTQFPSHSVIEKGQTVTLRCDPISGHDNLYWYRRVMGKEIKFLLHFVKESKQDESGMPNNRFLAERTGGTYSTLKVQPAELEDSGVYFCASSQDGSLAGETQYFGPGTRLLVL.

This clone came up once. V is TRBV6-5 and J is TRBJ1-2; TRBD1 matches 8 bases. CDR1 is MNHEY and CDR2 is SVGAGI in the germline V gene. This CDR3 has 14 amino acids. V gave up 0 bases and J gave up 8 bases; unmatched junction bases: 5. The CDR3 spells CASSYSGQARGYTF. CDR3 DNA sequence: TGTGCCAGCAGTTACTCGGGACAGGCTCGGGGCTACACCTTC.

This rearrangement joins TRBV27 to TRBJ2-2; TRBD1 agrees at 10 bases. Trimming at V came to 10 bases and at J to 6 bases, leaving 8 bases not matched to a gene. The CDR3 length is 14 residues. Per germline, CDR1 MNHEY and CDR2 SMNVEV (reference sequence). Written as DNA, the CDR3 is TGTGCCACCACGGCCGGGACAGGGGCCGGGGAGCTGTTTTTT. It is translated as CATTAGTGAGELFF.

The chain couples TRBV5-1 to TRBJ2-5; perhaps TRBD2 as D (7 bases). The V gene's germline CDR1 is SGHRS and CDR2 YFSETQ. The V end lost 0 bases, the J end lost 9 bases, and 9 bases lay between the germline ends. This CDR3 has 12 residues. The CDR3 region has the DNA TGCGCCAGCAGCTTGGGGGAGGGGGCCCAGTACTTC. This encodes CASSLGEGAQYF.

V usage is TRBV28 and J usage is TRBJ2-4; 8 bases align to TRBD1. Germline CDR1 reads MDHEN; CDR2 reads SYDVKM. CDR3 size: 14 residues. The ends lost 4 bases at V and 7 bases at J; junction bases unmatched: 6. CDR3 protein: CASSSIRGRNIQYF. CDR3 bases: TGTGCCAGCAGTTCAATCAGGGGGCGGAACATTCAGTACTTC.

The chain is built from TRBV20-1 and TRBJ2-5; D remains unclear. Germline V lookup: CDR1 DFQATT, CDR2 SNEGSKA (reference sequence). There are 11 residues in the CDR3. Trimming left V 4 bases short and J 7 bases short, with 10 bases between. DNA for the CDR3: TGCAGTGCTACTCCATCTGGGACCCAGTACTTC. Residues: CSATPSGTQYF.

The V and J genes are TRBV6-5 and TRBJ2-7, with D perhaps TRBD1 or TRBD2 (5 bases each). CDR3 size: 13 residues. Per the germline V gene, CDR1 is MNHEY and CDR2 is SVGAGI. The V gene lost 5 bases and the J gene lost 3 bases, with 11 bases spanning the gap. The CDR3 DNA reads TGTGCCAGCAGTGAATTGGGGGTCTACGAGCAGTACGTC. Encoded protein: CASSELGVYEQYV.

The chain recombines TRBV19 with TRBJ1-2; D is undetermined. The CDR3 extends over 12 amino acids. V dropped 8 bases and J dropped 4 bases, with 11 bases sitting between them. Germline V gene lookup returns CDR1 LNHDA and CDR2 SQIVND (reference sequence). The CDR3 coding sequence is TGTGCCAGTCGGTCCGGTAGCTATGGCTACACCTTC. Residues: CASRSGSYGYTF.

The V and J genes are TRBV5-4 and TRBJ2-1, with TRBD2 identical over 10 bases. This CDR3 is 17 amino acids long. V was pared by 0 bases and J by 9 bases, with 12 bases of the junction left unmatched. CDR1 is SGHNT, CDR2 YYREEE, per germline (reference sequence). The CDR3, as DNA: TGTGCCAGCAGCTTGGCCCGGCTAGCGGGAGAAGGAGGTGAGCAGTTCTTC. Protein: CASSLARLAGEGGEQFF.